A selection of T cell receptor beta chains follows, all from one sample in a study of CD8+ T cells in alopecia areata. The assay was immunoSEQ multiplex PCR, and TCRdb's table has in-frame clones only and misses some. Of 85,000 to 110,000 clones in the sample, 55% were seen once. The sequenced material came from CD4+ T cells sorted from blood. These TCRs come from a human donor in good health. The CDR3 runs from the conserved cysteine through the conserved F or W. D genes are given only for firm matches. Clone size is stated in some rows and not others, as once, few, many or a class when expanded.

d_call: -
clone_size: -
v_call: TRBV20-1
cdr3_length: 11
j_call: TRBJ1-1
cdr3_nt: TGCAGTGCTATCCCCGGGCGCAAAGCTTTCTTT
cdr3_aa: CSAIPGRKAFF

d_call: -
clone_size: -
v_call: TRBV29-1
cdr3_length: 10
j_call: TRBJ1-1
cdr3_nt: TGCAGCGTTGGGGGGACTGAAGCTTTCTTT
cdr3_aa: CSVGGTEAFF

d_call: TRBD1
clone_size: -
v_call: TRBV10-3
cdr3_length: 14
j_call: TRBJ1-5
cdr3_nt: TGTGCCATCAGTGAATCTCGGGACAGGGATGACCAGCATTTT
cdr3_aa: CAISESRDRDDQHF

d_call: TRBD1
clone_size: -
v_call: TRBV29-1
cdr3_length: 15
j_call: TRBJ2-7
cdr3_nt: TGCAGCGTTGTTGAGGCCGGGACAGGGGTTTGGGAGCAGTACTTC
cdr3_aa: CSVVEAGTGVWEQYF

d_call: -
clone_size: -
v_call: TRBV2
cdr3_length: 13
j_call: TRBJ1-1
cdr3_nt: TGTGCCAGCAGCAGACAGTTGAACACTGAAGCTTTCTTT
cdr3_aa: CASSRQLNTEAFF

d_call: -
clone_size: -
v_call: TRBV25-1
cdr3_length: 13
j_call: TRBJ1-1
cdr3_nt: TGTGCCAGCAGTGAACGGCGATTGACTGAAGCTTTCTTT
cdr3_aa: CASSERRLTEAFF

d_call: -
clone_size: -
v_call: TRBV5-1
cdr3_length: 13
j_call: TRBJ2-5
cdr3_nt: TGCGCCAGCAGCTTGGGGGTACAAGAGACCCAGTACTTC
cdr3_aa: CASSLGVQETQYF

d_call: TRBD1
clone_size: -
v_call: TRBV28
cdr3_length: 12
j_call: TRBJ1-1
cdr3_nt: TGTGCCAGCAGGAATGACAGGGCCGAAGCTTTCTTT
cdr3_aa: CASRNDRAEAFF

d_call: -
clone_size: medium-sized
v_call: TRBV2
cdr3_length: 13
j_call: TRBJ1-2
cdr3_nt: TGTGCCAGCAGTTGGGGCATGGCCTATGGCTACACCTTC
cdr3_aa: CASSWGMAYGYTF

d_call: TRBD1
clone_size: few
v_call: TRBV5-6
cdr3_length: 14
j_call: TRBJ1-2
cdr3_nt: TGTGCCAGCAGCTTCCGACAGGGGGTTTATGGCTACACCTTC
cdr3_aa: CASSFRQGVYGYTF

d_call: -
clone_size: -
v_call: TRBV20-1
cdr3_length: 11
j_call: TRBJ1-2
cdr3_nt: TGCAGTGCTAGACAGGACTATGGCTACACCTTC
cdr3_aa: CSARQDYGYTF

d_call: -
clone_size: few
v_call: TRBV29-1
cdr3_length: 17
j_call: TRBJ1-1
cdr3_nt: TGCAGCGTTGATAAGCGGAGGGCCAGCAAACTGTACACTGAAGCTTTCTTT
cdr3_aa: CSVDKRRASKLYTEAFF

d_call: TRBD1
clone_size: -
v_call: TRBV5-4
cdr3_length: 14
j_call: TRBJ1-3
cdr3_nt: TGTGCCAGCAGGGACAGGGGGCTTGGAAACACCATATATTTT
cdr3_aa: CASRDRGLGNTIYF

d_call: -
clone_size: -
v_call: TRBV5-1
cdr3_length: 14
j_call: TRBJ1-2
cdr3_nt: TGCGCCAGCAGCTTTGAAGCAAGTGGCTATGGCTACACCTTC
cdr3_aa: CASSFEASGYGYTF

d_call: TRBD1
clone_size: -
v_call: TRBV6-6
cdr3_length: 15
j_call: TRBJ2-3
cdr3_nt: TGTGCCAGCGGACTAAGGACAGGGGGCCCAGATACGCAGTATTTT
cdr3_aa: CASGLRTGGPDTQYF

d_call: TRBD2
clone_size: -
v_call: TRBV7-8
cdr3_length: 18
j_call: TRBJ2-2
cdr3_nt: TGTGCCAGCAGCCCCCCCGTCGGTAGCGGGGGGATAACCGGGGAGCTGTTTTTT
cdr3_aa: CASSPPVGSGGITGELFF

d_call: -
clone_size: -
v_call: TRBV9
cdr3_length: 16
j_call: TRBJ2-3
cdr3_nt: TGTGCCAGCAGCGTAGGGTCGCGGTACAGCACAGATACGCAGTATTTT
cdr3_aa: CASSVGSRYSTDTQYF

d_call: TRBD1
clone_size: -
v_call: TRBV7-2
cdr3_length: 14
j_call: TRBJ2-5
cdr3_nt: TGTGCCAGCAGCTCGGGACAGGGGGCAGAGACCCAGTACTTC
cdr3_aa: CASSSGQGAETQYF

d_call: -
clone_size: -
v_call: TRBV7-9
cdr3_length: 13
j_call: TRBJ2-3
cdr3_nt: TGTGCCAGCAGCTTTGGGCTCACAGATACGCAGTATTTT
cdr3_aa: CASSFGLTDTQYF

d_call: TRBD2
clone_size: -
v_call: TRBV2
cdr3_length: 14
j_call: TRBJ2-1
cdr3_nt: TGTGCCAGCAGTGGCGTAGCGGGGGACAATGAGCAGTTCTTC
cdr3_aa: CASSGVAGDNEQFF

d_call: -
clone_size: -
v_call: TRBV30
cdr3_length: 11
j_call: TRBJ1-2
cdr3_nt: TGTGCCTGGAGTCCGCTTTCTGGCTACACCTTC
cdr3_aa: CAWSPLSGYTF

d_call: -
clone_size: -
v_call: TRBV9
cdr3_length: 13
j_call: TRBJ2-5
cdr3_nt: TGTGCCAGCAGCACCCGGACGGGAGAGACCCAGTACTTC
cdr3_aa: CASSTRTGETQYF

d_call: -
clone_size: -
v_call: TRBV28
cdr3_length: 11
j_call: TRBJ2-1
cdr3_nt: TGTGCCAGCAGTCTTGGACGAGAGCAGTTCTTC
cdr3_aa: CASSLGREQFF

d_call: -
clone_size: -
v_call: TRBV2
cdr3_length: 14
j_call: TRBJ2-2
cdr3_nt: TGTGCCAGCAGTCAGCGAGCGAACACCGGGGAGCTGTTTTTT
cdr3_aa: CASSQRANTGELFF

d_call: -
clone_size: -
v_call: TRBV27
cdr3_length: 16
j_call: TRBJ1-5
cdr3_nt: TGTGCCAGCAGTCCTCGCCGGCAGGGAGTTCATCAGCCCCAGCATTTT
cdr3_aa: CASSPRRQGVHQPQHF

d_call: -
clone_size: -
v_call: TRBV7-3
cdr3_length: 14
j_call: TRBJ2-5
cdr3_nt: TGTGCCAGCAGCCCCGCCGGCCGGGGAGAGACCCAGTACTTC
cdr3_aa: CASSPAGRGETQYF

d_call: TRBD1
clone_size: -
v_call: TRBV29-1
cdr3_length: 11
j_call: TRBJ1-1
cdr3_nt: TGCAGCGTGGACAGGGGGATTGAAGCTTTCTTT
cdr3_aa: CSVDRGIEAFF

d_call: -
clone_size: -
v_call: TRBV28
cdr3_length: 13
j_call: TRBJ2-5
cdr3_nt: TGTGCCAGCAGGGCGGGCAGTCAAGAGACCCAGTACTTC
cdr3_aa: CASRAGSQETQYF

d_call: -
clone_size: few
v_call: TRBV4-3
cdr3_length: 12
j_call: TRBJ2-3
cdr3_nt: TGCGCCAGCAGCCACCCCGGTTTTAAGCAGTATTTT
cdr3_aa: CASSHPGFKQYF

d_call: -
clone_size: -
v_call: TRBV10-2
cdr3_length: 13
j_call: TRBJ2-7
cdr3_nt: TGCGCCAGCAGTGAGATGGGGGGCGCCAAGCAGTACTTC
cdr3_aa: CASSEMGGAKQYF

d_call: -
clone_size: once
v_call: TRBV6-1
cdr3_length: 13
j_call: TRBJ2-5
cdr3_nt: TGTGCCAGCAGTGGAGTCAGCCAAGAGACCCAGTACTTC
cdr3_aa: CASSGVSQETQYF

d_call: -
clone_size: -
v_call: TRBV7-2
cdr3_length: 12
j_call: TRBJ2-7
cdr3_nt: TGTGCCAGCAGCTTACAGGGTTCCGAGCAGTACTTC
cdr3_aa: CASSLQGSEQYF

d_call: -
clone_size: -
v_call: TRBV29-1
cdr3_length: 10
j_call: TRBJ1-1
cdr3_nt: TGCAGCGTTGAAGGGGGGGGAGCTTTCTTT
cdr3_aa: CSVEGGGAFF

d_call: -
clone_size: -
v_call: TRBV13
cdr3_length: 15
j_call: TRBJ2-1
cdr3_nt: TGTGCCAGCATCCTGTCTGTGCCCAGTAACAATGAGCAGTTCTTC
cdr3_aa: CASILSVPSNNEQFF

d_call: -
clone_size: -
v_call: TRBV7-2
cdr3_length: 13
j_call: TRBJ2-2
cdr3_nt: TGTGCCAGCAGCTTAGCAGCCACCGGGGAGCTGTTTTTT
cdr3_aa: CASSLAATGELFF

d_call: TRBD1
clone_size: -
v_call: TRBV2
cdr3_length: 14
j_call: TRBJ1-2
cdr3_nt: TGTGCCAGCAGTGAACAGGGGGCGGTCTATGGCTACACCTTC
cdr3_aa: CASSEQGAVYGYTF

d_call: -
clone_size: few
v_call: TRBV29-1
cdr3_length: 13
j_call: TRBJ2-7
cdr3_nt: TGCAGCGTCGGTAGGGGCGGCCACTACGAGCAGTACTTC
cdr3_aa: CSVGRGGHYEQYF

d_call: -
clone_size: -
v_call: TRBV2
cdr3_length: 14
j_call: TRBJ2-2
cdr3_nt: TGTGCCAGCAGTGAGACGGGGTATGCCGGGGAGCTGTTTTTT
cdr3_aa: CASSETGYAGELFF

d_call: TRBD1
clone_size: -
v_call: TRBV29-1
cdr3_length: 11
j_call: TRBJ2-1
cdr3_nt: TGCAGCAACGGACAGGGCGATGAGCAGTTCTTC
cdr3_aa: CSNGQGDEQFF

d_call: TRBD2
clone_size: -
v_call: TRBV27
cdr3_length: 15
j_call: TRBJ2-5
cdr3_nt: TGTGCCAGCAGCGGACTAGCGGGGACCCCAGAGACCCAGTACTTC
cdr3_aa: CASSGLAGTPETQYF

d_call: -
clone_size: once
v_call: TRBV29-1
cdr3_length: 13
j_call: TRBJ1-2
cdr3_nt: TGCAGCGTTGAAGGAGGGCCTAACTATGGCTACACCTTC
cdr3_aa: CSVEGGPNYGYTF

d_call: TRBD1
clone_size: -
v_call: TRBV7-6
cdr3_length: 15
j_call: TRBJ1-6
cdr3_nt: TGTGCCAGCAGTCAGAGACAGGGGAGTAATTCACCCCTCCACTTT
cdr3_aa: CASSQRQGSNSPLHF

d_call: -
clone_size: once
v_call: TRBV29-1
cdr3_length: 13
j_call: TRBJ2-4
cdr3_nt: TGCAGCGTTGAAGACTTAAACATAAACATTCAGTACTTC
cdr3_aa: CSVEDLNINIQYF

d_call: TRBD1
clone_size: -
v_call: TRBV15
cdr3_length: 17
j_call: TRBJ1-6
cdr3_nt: TGTGCCACCAGATCCCCCCGGGACAGGGGGCCTAATTCACCCCTCCACTTT
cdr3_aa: CATRSPRDRGPNSPLHF

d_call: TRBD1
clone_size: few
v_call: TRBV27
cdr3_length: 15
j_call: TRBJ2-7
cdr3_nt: TGTGCCAGCAGTACCTACGGACAGGTATCCTACGAGCAGTACTTC
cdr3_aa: CASSTYGQVSYEQYF

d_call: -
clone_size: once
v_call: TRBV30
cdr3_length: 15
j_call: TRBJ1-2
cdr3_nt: TGTGCCTGGAGTGTAGACTCTCCTCGTAGGGGTGGCTACACCTTC
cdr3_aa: CAWSVDSPRRGGYTF

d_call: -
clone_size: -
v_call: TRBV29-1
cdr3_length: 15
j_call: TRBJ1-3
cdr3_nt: TGCAGCGTTGACAGGGGCCCTGGCTCTGGAAACACCATATATTTT
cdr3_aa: CSVDRGPGSGNTIYF

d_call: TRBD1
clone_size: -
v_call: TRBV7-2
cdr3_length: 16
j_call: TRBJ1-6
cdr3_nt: TGTGCCAGCAGCTTGTATGGGACAGGGGAAGGGTCACCCCTCCACTTT
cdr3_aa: CASSLYGTGEGSPLHF

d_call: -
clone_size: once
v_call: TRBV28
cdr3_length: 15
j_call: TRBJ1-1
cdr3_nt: TGTGCCAGCAGTTTAAGGCTGGGGTTGAACACTGAAGCTTTCTTT
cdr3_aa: CASSLRLGLNTEAFF

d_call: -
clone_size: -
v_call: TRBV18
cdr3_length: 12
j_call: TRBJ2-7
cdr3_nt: TGTGCCAGCTCACCGGGGGTTGGAGAGCAGTACTTC
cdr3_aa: CASSPGVGEQYF